Each of the 5 T cell receptor beta chains below was sequenced from the same sample in a study of OX40 agonist ivuxolimab in advanced cancers. The library was produced with the immunoSEQ multiplex PCR assay. TCRdb re-hosts the immuneACCESS table, in-frame sequences only. Its copies lack some clones; in the studies checked, an unresolved V gene accounts for under half of them, and the cause for the rest is not known. Here the sample has 120,000 or so clones; over 85% occur a single time. More than 0.15% of the sample is taken by the ten largest. This specimen consisted of CD4+ or CD8+ T cells sorted from blood, obtained in a trial of the OX40 agonist ivuxolimab. The receptors come from an adult with an advanced solid tumor such as melanoma, head and neck, liver or kidney cancer.

With regard to this clone: At one boundary the junction diverges from the germline segment, which might be a read error. The rearrangement links TRBV5-1 to TRBJ2-1; maybe TRBD2 (5 bases). The CDR3 consists of 16 residues. CDR1 and CDR2 from the germline V gene are SGHRS and YFSETQ. CDR3 protein: CASSLVASPSFNEQFF. DNA for the CDR3: TGCGCCAGCAGCTTGGTAGCTAGCCCGTCCTTCAATGAGCAGTTCTTC.

The V and J genes are TRBV29-1 and TRBJ2-3, with D perhaps TRBD1 (5 bases). Germline CDR1 and CDR2: SQVTM and ANQGSEA. The CDR3 is made up of 10 amino acids. The germline V and J ends were trimmed by 3 bases and 15 bases, with 13 bases remaining between them. The CDR3 DNA reads TGCAGCGTTGATGGCAGGGTGGGTTATTTT. Its translation: CSVDGRVGYF.

This clone was recorded once. The chain links TRBV28 to TRBJ1-4; tentative D call: TRBD1 (6 bases). The CDR3 consists of 15 residues. The germline CDR1 and CDR2 sequences are MDHEN and SYDVKM. Trimming took off 3 bases at V and 5 bases at J, with 13 bases between the two ends. For the CDR3, the DNA is TGTGCCAGCAGTTTTTACAGGGCCCAAAATGAAAAACTGTTTTTT. It is translated as CASSFYRAQNEKLFF.

The chain uses TRBV27 and TRBJ1-4, with unresolved D. CDR1 MNHEY and CDR2 SMNVEV come from the germline V gene (reference sequence). The V end lost 3 bases, the J end lost 7 bases, and 0 bases lay between the germline ends. This CDR3 has 10 residues. CDR3 DNA sequence: TGTGCCAGCAGTTTTGAAAAACTGTTTTTT. Translating it yields CASSFEKLFF. Complete variable domain (other parts from reference TRBV27 and TRBJ1-4): EAQVTQNPRYLITVTGKKLTVTCSQNMNHEYMSWYRQDPGLGLRQIYYSMNVEVTDKGDVPEGYKVSRKEKRNFPLILESPSPNQTSLYFCASSFEKLFFGSGTQLSVL.

V gene TRBV2 combines with J gene TRBJ2-7; possibly TRBD2 for D (6 bases). Per the germline V gene, CDR1 is SNHLY and CDR2 is FYNNEI. V gave up 8 bases and J gave up 13 bases, with 15 bases separating them. The CDR3 extends over 10 amino acids. In DNA form, the CDR3 reads TGTGCCAGCGGGGGGACTTCTGCTTACTTC. Translating gives CASGGTSAYF.